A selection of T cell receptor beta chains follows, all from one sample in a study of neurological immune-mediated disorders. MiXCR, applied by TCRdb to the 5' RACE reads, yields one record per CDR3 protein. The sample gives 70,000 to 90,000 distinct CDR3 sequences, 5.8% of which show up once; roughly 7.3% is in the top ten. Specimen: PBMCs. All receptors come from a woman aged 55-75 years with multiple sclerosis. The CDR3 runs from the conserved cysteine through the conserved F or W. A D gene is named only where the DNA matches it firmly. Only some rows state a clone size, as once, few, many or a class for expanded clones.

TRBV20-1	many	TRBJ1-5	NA	TGCAGTGCTAGTCAAGGGACCAATCAGCCCCAGCATTTT	CSASQGTNQPQHF
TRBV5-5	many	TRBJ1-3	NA	TGTGCCAGCAGCCCGGCAGGGGCCTCGCCCGGAAACACCATATATTTT	CASSPAGASPGNTIYF
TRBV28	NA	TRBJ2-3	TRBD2	TGTGCCAGCAGTTTTATGGCTAGCGGGGGGGCGCGCACAGATACGCAGTATTTT	CASSFMASGGARTDTQYF
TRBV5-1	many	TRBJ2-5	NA	TGCGCCAGCAGCTCACAAGAGACCCAGTACTTC	CASSSQETQYF
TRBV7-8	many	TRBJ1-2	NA	TGTGCCAGCAGCCTGGACCTCAACTATGGCTACACCTTC	CASSLDLNYGYTF
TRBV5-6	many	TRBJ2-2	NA	TGTGCCAGCAGCTTGGGGAGGGCCCGCACCGGGGAGCTGTTTTTT	CASSLGRARTGELFF
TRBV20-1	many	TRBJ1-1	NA	TGCAGTGCTAGAGATATACAGTTGAACACTGAAGCTTTCTTT	CSARDIQLNTEAFF
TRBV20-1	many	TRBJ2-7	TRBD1	TGCAGTGCCACCGGGACAGGGGGCTACGAGCAGTACTTC	CSATGTGGYEQYF
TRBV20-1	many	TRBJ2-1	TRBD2	TGCAGTGCTAGTTCCAGGAGCGGGGGGGCCTACAATGAGCAGTTCTTC	CSASSRSGGAYNEQFF
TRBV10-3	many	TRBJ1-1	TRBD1	TGTGCCGCAGGATTGGGACAGGGAGACACTGAAGCTTTCTTT	CAAGLGQGDTEAFF
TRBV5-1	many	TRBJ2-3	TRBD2	TGCGCCAGCAGCTTGGGACTAGCTTTAGGCACAGATACGCAGTATTTT	CASSLGLALGTDTQYF
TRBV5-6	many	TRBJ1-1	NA	TGTGCCAGCAGCTTGGCTGGGAGAAACACTGAAGCTTTCTTT	CASSLAGRNTEAFF
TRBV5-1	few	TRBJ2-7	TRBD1	TGCGCCAGCAGCCAACGACAGGGCTACCTCTACGAGCAGTACTTC	CASSQRQGYLYEQYF
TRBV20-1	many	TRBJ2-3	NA	TGCAGTGCTAGAGGGGGTAGCACAGATACGCAGTATTTT	CSARGGSTDTQYF
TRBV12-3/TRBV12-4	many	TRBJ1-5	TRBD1	TGTGCCAGCAGACGGGACAGGGAAGATCAGCCCCAGCATTTT	CASRRDREDQPQHF
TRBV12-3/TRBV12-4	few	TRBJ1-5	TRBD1	TGTGCCAGCATTAAAGACAGGGCTGGCAATCAGCCCCAGCATTTT	CASIKDRAGNQPQHF
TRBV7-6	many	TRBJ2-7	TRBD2	TGTGCCAGCAGCCTCCGGACTAGCGGGGTTGAGGAGCAGTACTTC	CASSLRTSGVEEQYF
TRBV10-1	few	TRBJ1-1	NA	TGCGCCAGCAGTGAGGGACAAGTGAACACTGAAGCTTTCTTT	CASSEGQVNTEAFF
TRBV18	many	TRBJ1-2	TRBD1	TGTGCCAGCTCACAAAGACAGGGAGGCAACTATGGCTACACCTTC	CASSQRQGGNYGYTF
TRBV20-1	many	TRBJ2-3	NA	TGCAGTGCTAGAGATTCCGCTACGGGACTTAGCACAGATACGCAGTATTTT	CSARDSATGLSTDTQYF
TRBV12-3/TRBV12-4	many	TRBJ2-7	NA	TGTGCCAGCAGTTTAGTCCTGTCTTCCAGGGGCCACGAGCAGTACTTC	CASSLVLSSRGHEQYF
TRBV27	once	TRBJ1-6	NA	TGTGCCAGCAGCTTATTTCAGGGCCGTAATTCACCCCTCCACTTT	CASSLFQGRNSPLHF
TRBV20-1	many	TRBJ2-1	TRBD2	TGCAGTGCTAGCCTAGCGGGGGGGCACTCGGAGCAGTTCTTC	CSASLAGGHSEQFF
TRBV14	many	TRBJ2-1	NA	TGTGCCAGCAGCCAACAGACCTACAATGAGCAGTTCTTC	CASSQQTYNEQFF
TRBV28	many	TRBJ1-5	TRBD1	TGTGCCAGCATCCAACTAGGACAGGGGTCGTATAGCAATCAGCCCCAGCATTTT	CASIQLGQGSYSNQPQHF
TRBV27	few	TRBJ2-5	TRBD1	TGTGCCAGCAGTACGGGACAGTATCGGGAGACCCAGTACTTC	CASSTGQYRETQYF
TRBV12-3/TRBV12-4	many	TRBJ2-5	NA	TGTGCCAGCAGACTCGGAGCGTACCAAGAGACCCAGTACTTC	CASRLGAYQETQYF
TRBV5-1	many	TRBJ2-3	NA	TGCGCCAGCGGGACTTTCCACACAGATACGCAGTATTTT	CASGTFHTDTQYF
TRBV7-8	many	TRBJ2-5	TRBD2	TGTGCCAGCAGTGGGCTAGCGGGGGGGAGCCAAGAGACCCAGTACTTC	CASSGLAGGSQETQYF
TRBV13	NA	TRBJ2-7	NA	TGTGCCAGCAGCGCAAGGACTGGAACCTACGAGCAGTACTTC	CASSARTGTYEQYF
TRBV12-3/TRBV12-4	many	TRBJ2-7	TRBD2	TGTGCCAGCAGTTTATCCCTAGCGGGGATCTACGAGCAGTACTTC	CASSLSLAGIYEQYF
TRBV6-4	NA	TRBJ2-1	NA	TGTGCCAGCAGCCAGCGCCCTTACAATGAGCAGTTCTTC	CASSQRPYNEQFF
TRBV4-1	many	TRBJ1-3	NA	TGCGCCAGCAGCCAAGATTACGCCCTTGGAAACACCATATATTTT	CASSQDYALGNTIYF
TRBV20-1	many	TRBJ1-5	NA	TGCAGTGCTGGGGGGCGAAGGGTCAACAATCAGCCCCAGCATTTT	CSAGGRRVNNQPQHF
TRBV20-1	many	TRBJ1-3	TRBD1	TGCAGTGCTCGAAGACAGGGTGGTAGAAACACCATATATTTT	CSARRQGGRNTIYF
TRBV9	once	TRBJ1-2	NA	TGTGCCAGCAGCGTATGGGTTGTGGGCCTAAGTTATGGCTACACCTTC	CASSVWVVGLSYGYTF
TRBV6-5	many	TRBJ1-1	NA	TGTGCCAGCAGTTACAGTAGGGCAATCCCGAACACTGAAGCTTTCTTT	CASSYSRAIPNTEAFF
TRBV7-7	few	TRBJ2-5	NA	TGTGCCAGCAGCCCCCCGTATAGGAGGGAGACCCAGTACTTC	CASSPPYRRETQYF
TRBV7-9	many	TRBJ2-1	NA	TGTGCCAGCAGCTTAGCGTTAACGACCCAGGGCAATGAGCAGTTCTTC	CASSLALTTQGNEQFF
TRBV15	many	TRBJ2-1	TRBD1	TGTGCCACCAGCAGAGTGGGACAGGGTACCTACAATGAGCAGTTCTTC	CATSRVGQGTYNEQFF
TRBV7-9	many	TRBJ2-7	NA	TGTGCCAGCAGCTTAGGAGCGTCGGGAAGCCAGTACTTC	CASSLGASGSQYF